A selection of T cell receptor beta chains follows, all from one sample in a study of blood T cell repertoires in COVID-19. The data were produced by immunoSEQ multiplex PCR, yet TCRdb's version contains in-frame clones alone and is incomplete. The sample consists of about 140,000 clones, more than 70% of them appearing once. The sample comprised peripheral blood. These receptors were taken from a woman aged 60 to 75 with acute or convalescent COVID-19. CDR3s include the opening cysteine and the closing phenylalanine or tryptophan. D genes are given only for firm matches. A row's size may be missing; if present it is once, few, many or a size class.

cdr3_aa: CASSLHPSGGADTQYF
cdr3_nt: TGCGCCAGCAGCTTGCACCCTAGCGGGGGGGCAGATACGCAGTATTTT
d_call: TRBD2
v_call: TRBV5-1
clone_size: NA
j_call: TRBJ2-3

cdr3_aa: CASSFRAGSLSYEQYF
cdr3_nt: TGTGCCAGCAGCTTCCGAGCGGGGAGTCTCTCCTACGAGCAGTACTTC
d_call: TRBD2
v_call: TRBV9
clone_size: NA
j_call: TRBJ2-7

cdr3_aa: CASSFRGDGYTF
cdr3_nt: TGTGCCAGCAGCTTCCGAGGCGATGGCTACACCTTC
d_call: NA
v_call: TRBV7-9
clone_size: NA
j_call: TRBJ1-2

cdr3_aa: CASSSLKDTQYF
cdr3_nt: TGTGCCAGCAGCTCCCTAAAAGATACGCAGTATTTT
d_call: NA
v_call: TRBV12-3/TRBV12-4
clone_size: medium-sized
j_call: TRBJ2-3

cdr3_aa: CASSLGRGSGNTIYF
cdr3_nt: TGTGCCAGCAGCTTGGGTCGGGGCTCTGGAAACACCATATATTTT
d_call: NA
v_call: TRBV5-6
clone_size: few
j_call: TRBJ1-3

cdr3_aa: CASTPSDRAGGRGDTQYF
cdr3_nt: TGTGCCAGTACCCCTTCGGACAGAGCGGGGGGCCGGGGAGATACGCAGTATTTT
d_call: TRBD2
v_call: TRBV19
clone_size: NA
j_call: TRBJ2-3

cdr3_aa: CASSQGFLRGGSGANVLTF
cdr3_nt: TGTGCCAGCAGCCAAGGCTTTCTCCGGGGTGGCTCTGGGGCCAACGTCCTGACTTTC
d_call: NA
v_call: TRBV14
clone_size: few
j_call: TRBJ2-6

cdr3_aa: CASAPLGGVAYNEQFF
cdr3_nt: TGCGCCAGCGCCCCCTTGGGGGGGGTTGCCTACAATGAGCAGTTCTTC
d_call: TRBD2
v_call: TRBV10-2
clone_size: once
j_call: TRBJ2-1

cdr3_aa: CASSSNRDQPQHF
cdr3_nt: TGTGCCAGCAGCTCAAACAGGGATCAGCCCCAGCATTTT
d_call: NA
v_call: TRBV7-9
clone_size: NA
j_call: TRBJ1-5

cdr3_aa: CASSLGRQGHNEQYF
cdr3_nt: TGTGCTAGCAGCTTAGGGAGACAGGGGCACAACGAGCAGTACTTC
d_call: TRBD1
v_call: TRBV7-7
clone_size: NA
j_call: TRBJ2-7

cdr3_aa: CASSSPLRQVSYEQYF
cdr3_nt: TGTGCCAGCAGTTCCCCCCTTAGACAGGTCTCCTACGAGCAGTACTTC
d_call: NA
v_call: TRBV28
clone_size: NA
j_call: TRBJ2-7

cdr3_aa: CASSTDTRNTIYF
cdr3_nt: TGTGCCAGCTCGACGGACACGCGAAACACCATATATTTT
d_call: NA
v_call: TRBV18
clone_size: NA
j_call: TRBJ1-3

cdr3_aa: CATSRDRGLSEKLFF
cdr3_nt: TGTGCCACCAGCAGAGATCGAGGCCTCAGTGAAAAACTGTTTTTT
d_call: NA
v_call: TRBV15
clone_size: NA
j_call: TRBJ1-4

cdr3_aa: CASTGGTGPSQPQHF
cdr3_nt: TGTGCCAGCACTGGGGGCACAGGGCCCTCGCAGCCCCAGCATTTT
d_call: NA
v_call: TRBV6-6
clone_size: NA
j_call: TRBJ1-5

cdr3_aa: CAISGGVSSTDTQYF
cdr3_nt: TGTGCCATCAGTGGGGGGGTGTCTAGCACAGATACGCAGTATTTT
d_call: NA
v_call: TRBV10-3
clone_size: NA
j_call: TRBJ2-3

cdr3_aa: CARRGGKETQYF
cdr3_nt: TGTGCCAGACGGGGGGGGAAAGAGACCCAGTACTTC
d_call: TRBD2
v_call: TRBV3-1/TRBV3-2
clone_size: NA
j_call: TRBJ2-5

cdr3_aa: CASSQSKGALYGYTF
cdr3_nt: TGTGCCAGCAGCCAATCGAAAGGAGCCCTCTATGGCTACACCTTC
d_call: NA
v_call: TRBV16
clone_size: NA
j_call: TRBJ1-2

cdr3_aa: CASSQQTGTSGGAYQETQYF
cdr3_nt: TGTGCCAGCAGCCAACAGACCGGGACTAGCGGGGGTGCGTACCAAGAGACCCAGTACTTC
d_call: TRBD2
v_call: TRBV4-2
clone_size: NA
j_call: TRBJ2-5

cdr3_aa: CASSPPGTGSSYEQYF
cdr3_nt: TGTGCCAGCTCACCACCGGGGACAGGGTCAAGCTACGAGCAGTACTTC
d_call: TRBD1
v_call: TRBV18
clone_size: NA
j_call: TRBJ2-7

cdr3_aa: CASSFQRGQETQYF
cdr3_nt: TGTGCCAGTAGTTTCCAGCGGGGGCAAGAGACCCAGTACTTC
d_call: TRBD2
v_call: TRBV19
clone_size: once
j_call: TRBJ2-5

cdr3_aa: CASSPREAFGGTDTQYF
cdr3_nt: TGTGCCAGCAGCCCCAGGGAGGCTTTCGGAGGCACAGATACGCAGTATTTT
d_call: NA
v_call: TRBV9
clone_size: NA
j_call: TRBJ2-3

cdr3_aa: CATRDGGRSETQYF
cdr3_nt: TGTGCCACAAGAGACGGGGGGAGGTCAGAGACCCAGTACTTC
d_call: TRBD2
v_call: TRBV24-1
clone_size: NA
j_call: TRBJ2-5

cdr3_aa: CASSPGQGGLVSNQPQHF
cdr3_nt: TGCGCCAGCAGCCCGGGACAGGGAGGACTCGTTAGCAATCAGCCCCAGCATTTT
d_call: TRBD1
v_call: TRBV4-1
clone_size: few
j_call: TRBJ1-5

cdr3_aa: CASSYGQGPHYGYTF
cdr3_nt: TGTGCCAGCAGCTACGGACAGGGGCCACACTATGGCTACACCTTC
d_call: TRBD1
v_call: TRBV5-4
clone_size: NA
j_call: TRBJ1-2

cdr3_aa: CASSIGRNQPQHF
cdr3_nt: TGTGCCAGTAGTATTGGCCGTAATCAGCCCCAGCATTTT
d_call: NA
v_call: TRBV19
clone_size: NA
j_call: TRBJ1-5

cdr3_aa: CASSWGVSSTDTQYF
cdr3_nt: TGTGCCAGCAGTTGGGGGGTTTCTAGCACAGATACGCAGTATTTT
d_call: NA
v_call: TRBV27
clone_size: NA
j_call: TRBJ2-3

cdr3_aa: CASSLELTLQETQYF
cdr3_nt: TGTGCCAGCAGCTTGGAACTTACTTTACAAGAGACCCAGTACTTC
d_call: NA
v_call: TRBV5-4
clone_size: NA
j_call: TRBJ2-5

cdr3_aa: CASSDRGQGNTIYF
cdr3_nt: TGTGCCAGCAGTGACAGGGGGCAAGGAAACACCATATATTTT
d_call: TRBD1
v_call: TRBV6-1
clone_size: NA
j_call: TRBJ1-3

cdr3_aa: CASSLETRRDTQYF
cdr3_nt: TGCGCCAGCAGCTTGGAAACTAGGAGGGATACGCAGTATTTT
d_call: NA
v_call: TRBV5-1
clone_size: NA
j_call: TRBJ2-3

cdr3_aa: CATSRPLTDTQYF
cdr3_nt: TGTGCCACCAGCAGACCCCTCACAGATACGCAGTATTTT
d_call: NA
v_call: TRBV15
clone_size: NA
j_call: TRBJ2-3

cdr3_aa: CASSGTQGAGGQPQHF
cdr3_nt: TGTGCCAGCTCAGGCACCCAGGGGGCTGGTGGTCAGCCCCAGCATTTT
d_call: TRBD1
v_call: TRBV18
clone_size: NA
j_call: TRBJ1-5

cdr3_aa: CASSVRGLRTEAFF
cdr3_nt: TGTGCCAGCAGCGTCAGGGGGTTGAGAACTGAAGCTTTCTTT
d_call: TRBD1
v_call: TRBV7-2
clone_size: NA
j_call: TRBJ1-1

cdr3_aa: CASSRGLSGNTIYF
cdr3_nt: TGTGCCAGCAGCCGAGGATTAAGTGGAAACACCATATATTTT
d_call: NA
v_call: TRBV5-4
clone_size: NA
j_call: TRBJ1-3

cdr3_aa: CAISEDTVGKTQYF
cdr3_nt: TGTGCCATCAGTGAGGATACAGTCGGGAAGACCCAGTACTTC
d_call: NA
v_call: TRBV10-3
clone_size: NA
j_call: TRBJ2-5

cdr3_aa: CSARDSYIQYF
cdr3_nt: TGCAGTGCTCGGGACAGTTACATTCAGTACTTC
d_call: TRBD1
v_call: TRBV20-1
clone_size: NA
j_call: TRBJ2-4

cdr3_aa: CAISDIGTGYYEQYF
cdr3_nt: TGTGCCATCAGTGATATTGGGACTGGGTATTACGAGCAGTACTTC
d_call: NA
v_call: TRBV10-3
clone_size: NA
j_call: TRBJ2-7

cdr3_aa: CASILDRLSNQPQHF
cdr3_nt: TGTGCCAGCATTCTGGACAGGCTTAGCAATCAGCCCCAGCATTTT
d_call: TRBD1
v_call: TRBV6-6
clone_size: many
j_call: TRBJ1-5

cdr3_aa: CASSRLAAFSSYNEQFF
cdr3_nt: TGTGCCAGCAGCCGACTAGCGGCCTTCAGCTCCTACAATGAGCAGTTCTTC
d_call: TRBD2
v_call: TRBV4-2
clone_size: NA
j_call: TRBJ2-1

cdr3_aa: CASSETGGNTEAFF
cdr3_nt: TGTGCCAGCAGCGAAACAGGGGGGAACACTGAAGCTTTCTTT
d_call: TRBD1
v_call: TRBV7-2
clone_size: NA
j_call: TRBJ1-1

cdr3_aa: CATSPLASGGPFSNTGELFF
cdr3_nt: TGTGCCACCAGCCCGTTGGCTAGCGGGGGGCCCTTTTCGAACACCGGGGAGCTGTTTTTT
d_call: TRBD2
v_call: TRBV24-1
clone_size: NA
j_call: TRBJ2-2

cdr3_aa: CASILAGGLNEQFF
cdr3_nt: TGTGCCAGCATTCTAGCGGGGGGTTTGAATGAGCAGTTCTTC
d_call: TRBD2
v_call: TRBV6-6
clone_size: NA
j_call: TRBJ2-1

cdr3_aa: CASSLAGGGSSYEQYF
cdr3_nt: TGTGCCAGCAGCTTAGCGGGGGGTGGAAGCTCCTACGAGCAGTACTTC
d_call: NA
v_call: TRBV7-9
clone_size: few
j_call: TRBJ2-7

cdr3_aa: CASSSRRQYEQYF
cdr3_nt: TGTGCCAGCAGTTCCCGGAGACAGTACGAGCAGTACTTC
d_call: NA
v_call: TRBV25-1
clone_size: NA
j_call: TRBJ2-7

cdr3_aa: CASSQDGVWGNTDTQYF
cdr3_nt: TGCGCCAGCAGCCAAGACGGGGTGTGGGGAAACACAGATACGCAGTATTTT
d_call: NA
v_call: TRBV4-1
clone_size: NA
j_call: TRBJ2-3

cdr3_aa: CASSSQGAGELFF
cdr3_nt: TGTGCCAGCAGCTCACAGGGGGCCGGGGAGCTGTTTTTT
d_call: TRBD1
v_call: TRBV7-3
clone_size: NA
j_call: TRBJ2-2

cdr3_aa: CASSQEVGAGGYTF
cdr3_nt: TGCGCCAGCAGCCAAGAAGTGGGGGCGGGTGGCTACACCTTC
d_call: NA
v_call: TRBV4-1
clone_size: once
j_call: TRBJ1-2

cdr3_aa: CAWRSTGGVKMDTEAFF
cdr3_nt: TGTGCCTGGAGGTCAACGGGGGGGGTAAAAATGGACACTGAAGCTTTCTTT
d_call: NA
v_call: TRBV30
clone_size: NA
j_call: TRBJ1-1

cdr3_aa: CASSADRGYGYTF
cdr3_nt: TGTGCCAGCAGTGCCGACAGGGGCTATGGCTACACCTTC
d_call: TRBD1
v_call: TRBV6-4
clone_size: once
j_call: TRBJ1-2

cdr3_aa: CASSFGQGPLGQYF
cdr3_nt: TGTGCCAGCAGTTTCGGACAGGGCCCTTTGGGGCAGTATTTT
d_call: TRBD1
v_call: TRBV27
clone_size: NA
j_call: TRBJ2-3